The source of this T cell receptor (beta chain) is a study of regulatory T cells in long-lasting Graves disease. Time point denoted: newly diagnosed GD, antithyroid drugs for less than 3 months. The TCR library was made from RNA extracted from PBMCs. V dropped 0 bases and J dropped 6; count of bases not matched to a gene: 12. This CDR3 comprises 17 residues. CDR1 and CDR2 from the germline V gene are DFQATT and SNEGSKA (reference sequence). This clonotype has ten or more counts. According to the study, TCR beta libraries were built with iRepertoire HTBI primers and CDR3-region Arm-PCR. TCRdb analysed the multiplex PCR reads with MiXCR anew, one entry per CDR3 protein. In the table there are 550,000 to 600,000 distinct CDR3 sequences, about 16% of which are singletons. These data were likewise used in another study, on T cells in Graves' hyperthyroidism and ophthalmopathy. That study reports: The TCR CDR3 was amplified in a first-round RT-PCR using the HTBI primer set.

The receptor's source is a man between 18 and 29 years old with Graves disease. The chain combines TRBV20-1 with TRBJ2-1; 9 bases map to TRBD2. Sequenced here: peripheral blood mononuclear cells (PBMCs), sampled at new diagnosis, from a patient treated with antithyroid drugs. DNA of the CDR3: TGCAGTGCTAGAGAAGGCACTTTTGCGGGAGGGGGCAATGAGCAGTTCTTC. Its protein product is CSAREGTFAGGGNEQFF.